This TCR beta chain was retrieved from a study of shared clonotypes between healthy human individuals. Whole-study results and caveats: Non-shared clonotypes were found to have lower generation probabilities than the clonotypes that were shared by all four of the sorted-subset donors. Estimated clonotype richness was generally higher in naive than memory subsets.

The J segment lost 1 base and the V segment lost 3 bases, leaving 6 bases of the junction unmatched. Germline V lookup: CDR1 SGHNT, CDR2 YYREEE (reference sequence). The CDR3 is 15 residues long. Assay execution took place at the deep level. The method was immunoSEQ multiplex PCR; TCRdb's version includes in-frame clones alone and lacks a portion of them. The sample has some 1.4 million clones, approximately 97% seen once; the top ten hold roughly 1.2%. Worth noting for this clone: Antigen unknown.

The sequence was obtained from a man aged 25 to 45 in good health. V is TRBV5-4 and J is TRBJ2-7, with 8 bases identical to TRBD2. Material for sequencing was naive CD4+ T cells sorted from blood. Subset denoted: CD45RA+ positively selected. The DNA of the CDR3 is TGTGCCAGCAGCTCTACTAGCGGTTTTTCCTACGAGCAGTACTTC. Protein: CASSSTSGFSYEQYF.